This T cell receptor beta chain was documented in a study of shared clonotypes between healthy human individuals. Overall study context: Per-donor plates numbered three CD4 naive, three CD4 memory, two CD8 naive and one CD8 memory. Study results and caveats: Rarefaction showed that sequencing of sorted subsets was incomplete (despite large depth). Several donors held about 4.5% of naive CD4 clonotypes in common.

About this clone itself: Antigen specificity is unknown.

CD45RO negativity and positive selection for CCR7 defined naive CD8 cells, a population that excluded terminally differentiated effector memory CD45RA+ cells. The test was conducted at deep level. The table came from immunoSEQ multiplex PCR; TCRdb's copy has only in-frame clones and leaves some out. Of about 2 million clones detected, about 95% appear once; the ten largest clones hold 1.1%. V lost 0 bases and J 2 bases, leaving 11 bases between the germline ends. Germline lookup yields CDR1 SGDLS and CDR2 YYNGEE. The CDR3 is made up of 15 amino acids. This receptor was taken from a man between 18 and 29 years old in good health. Sequenced sample: naive CD8+ T cells sorted from blood. V is TRBV9 and J is TRBJ2-5, with no clear D. The CDR3 DNA follows: TGTGCCAGCAGCGTAGGGGCAGTTGTACAAGAGACCCAGTACTTC. Translation: CASSVGAVVQETQYF.